This T cell receptor beta chain was sequenced for a study of CXCR3-negative and CXCR3-positive naive CD8 T cells. Study observations and caveats: A higher hydrophobicity marked the TRB CDR3s of CXCR3-positive naive cells versus CXCR3-negative naive cells. Naive cells, whether CXCR3-negative or CXCR3-positive, had similar TRBV-TRBJ usage, while memory cells differed.

The CDR3 extends over 17 amino acids. The germline V gene has CDR1 MNHEY and CDR2 SVGEGT. With 250,000 to 350,000 cells each, the CD8+ T cell subsets were individually sorted in triplicate. The CD45RO-CCR7+CD27+CD95- phenotype denoted naive CD8+ T cells. Comment on this clonotype: Its antigen is as yet unknown.

Each TRB cDNA library was prepared by 5' RACE (with UMI labels). TCRdb re-called the 5' RACE reads and gives one entry per CDR3 protein, without DNA. This sample's table reports roughly 99,000 distinct CDR3 sequences. The V call is TRBV6-2 or TRBV6-3, the J call TRBJ2-5; TCRdb's assignment of TRBD1 cannot be checked, as there is no DNA. The sequenced sample was naive CXCR3+ CD8+ T cells from blood. Subset indicated: CD45RO-CCR7+CD27+CD95- naive CD8+ T cells expressing CXCR3 (TNR3+). The clonotype comes from a human donor in good health. Some clones in this sample may be carry-over from other donors' samples. This CDR3 is CASSYSTSGGAVETQYF.